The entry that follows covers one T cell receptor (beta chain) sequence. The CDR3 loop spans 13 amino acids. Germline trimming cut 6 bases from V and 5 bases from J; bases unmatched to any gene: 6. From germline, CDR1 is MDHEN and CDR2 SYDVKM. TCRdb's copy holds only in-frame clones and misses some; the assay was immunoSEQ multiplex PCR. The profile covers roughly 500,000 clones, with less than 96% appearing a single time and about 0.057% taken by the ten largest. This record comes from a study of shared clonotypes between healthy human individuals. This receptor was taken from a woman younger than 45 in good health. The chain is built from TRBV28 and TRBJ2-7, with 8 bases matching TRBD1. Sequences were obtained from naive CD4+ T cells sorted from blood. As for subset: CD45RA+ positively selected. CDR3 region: CASRDRAVDEQYF. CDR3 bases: TGTGCCAGCAGGGACAGGGCGGTGGACGAGCAGTACTTC. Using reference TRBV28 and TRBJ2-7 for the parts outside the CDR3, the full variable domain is DVKVTQSSRYLVKRTGEKVFLECVQDMDHENMFWYRQDPGLGLRLIYFSYDVKMKEKGDIPEGYSVSREKKERFSLILESASTNQTSMYLCASRDRAVDEQYFGPGTRLTVT.